The 24 T cell receptor beta chains given below trace back to one sample, sequenced in a study of blood T cell repertoires in COVID-19. TCRdb keeps only in-frame clones here, not all; method: immunoSEQ multiplex PCR. This sample has 350,000 to 450,000 clones, with roughly nine tenths found just once. Material: peripheral blood. All receptors come from a man aged 40-49 years with acute or convalescent COVID-19.

The chain carries TRBV7-9 and TRBJ2-2; D is uncertain. The V gene lost 11 bases and the J gene lost 6 bases, with 10 bases spanning the gap. The CDR3 loop spans 11 amino acids. Per germline, CDR1 SEHNR and CDR2 FQNEAQ (reference sequence). CDR3 in amino acids: CAVPPAGELFF. The CDR3 nucleotides are TGTGCCGTGCCGCCGGCCGGGGAGCTGTTTTTT.

This sequence joins TRBV11-2 and TRBJ2-2, with 12 bases identical to TRBD1. Trimming took 6 bases from V and 6 from J; bases not matched to a gene: 14. The CDR3 totals 18 residues. Germline CDR1 is SGHAT and CDR2 is FQNNGV. CDR3 residues: CASRPFGTGGPGAGELFF. In DNA form, the CDR3 reads TGTGCCAGCAGACCCTTTGGGACAGGGGGCCCTGGGGCCGGGGAGCTGTTTTTT.

This rearrangement joins TRBV5-1 to TRBJ2-4; 7 bases fit TRBD2. Trimming took 5 bases from V and 2 from J; bases not matched to a gene: 13. This CDR3 comprises 17 residues. In germline, CDR1 is SGHRS, CDR2 YFSETQ. CDR3 amino acids: CASRGCAGRVTKNIQYF. CDR3 bases: TGCGCCAGCAGGGGGTGTGCGGGGAGGGTGACCAAAAACATTCAGTACTTC.

V and J are TRBV6-4 and TRBJ1-2, with a possible D match to TRBD1 (5 bases). CDR3 length: 13 amino acids. Germline assignment: CDR1 MRHNA and CDR2 SNTAGT. V dropped 2 bases and J dropped 7 bases, with 11 bases sitting between them. The CDR3 reads CASSDPGAFGYTF. The CDR3 nucleotides are TGTGCCAGCAGTGACCCTGGGGCATTTGGCTACACCTTC.

This rearrangement joins TRBV30 to TRBJ1-6; 8 bases align to TRBD1. Germline V lookup: CDR1 GTSNPN, CDR2 SVGIG (reference sequence). V trimming: 0 bases; J trimming: 6 bases; junction bases outside the gene matches: 1. The CDR3 spans 14 residues. As DNA, the CDR3 is TGTGCCTGGAGTGTTGGACAGGGTAATTCACCCCTCCACTTT. Translation gives CAWSVGQGNSPLHF.

The CDR3 region has the DNA TGTGCCAGCAGCGCGCGAAGTAGCGGCCAGGAGACCCAGTACTTC. Its translation: CASSARSSGQETQYF. V is TRBV11-1 and J is TRBJ2-5; maybe TRBD2 (6 bases). Germline CDR1 SGHAT, CDR2 FQDESV (reference sequence). The CDR3 consists of 15 residues. Trimming took off 5 bases at V and 5 bases at J, with 18 bases between the two ends.

This clone is a singleton in its sample. This chain uses TRBV28 with TRBJ1-3; tentatively, D is TRBD1 (5 bases). The V end was cut by 7 bases, the J end by 1 base, with 17 bases between. Germline loops: CDR1 MDHEN, CDR2 SYDVKM. The CDR3 covers 16 residues. CDR3 loop: CASKTPGLKSGNTIYF. In DNA, the CDR3 is TGTGCCAGCAAGACGCCGGGACTGAAATCTGGAAACACCATATATTTT.

This chain connects TRBV28 to TRBJ2-2; TRBD2 aligns across 9 bases. Germline CDR1 and CDR2: MDHEN and SYDVKM. CDR3 length: 16 amino acids. V lost 3 bases to trimming and J lost 5 bases; unmatched junction nucleotides: 7. This CDR3 is CASSLEGLAGTGELFF. CDR3 DNA: TGTGCCAGCAGTTTGGAGGGGCTAGCGGGGACCGGGGAGCTGTTTTTT.

The rearrangement links TRBV15 to TRBJ2-4, with D tentatively TRBD1 (6 bases). V was cut by 0 bases and J by 12 bases, with 15 bases left in between. CDR3 length: 14 residues. In germline, CDR1 is LNHNV, CDR2 YYDKDF (reference sequence). The CDR3 reads CATSRDRRGSSQYF. The CDR3 bases are TGTGCCACCAGCAGAGATCGCAGGGGTTCGTCTCAGTACTTC.

The rearrangement joins TRBV6-6 to TRBJ1-1; D call uncertain. The CDR3 loop spans 15 amino acids. With 0 bases removed from V and 1 base from J, the gap between germline ends came to 9 bases. Per germline, CDR1 MNHNY and CDR2 SVGAGI (reference sequence). The DNA of the CDR3 is TGTGCCAGCAGTTACTCGAGAGCCCAGAACACTGAAGCTTTCTTT. It encodes CASSYSRAQNTEAFF.

This clone was recorded once. The chain has TRBV2 and TRBJ1-2, with 7 bases lining up with TRBD1. This CDR3 region has 13 residues. The germline V gene has CDR1 SNHLY and CDR2 FYNNEI. V gave up 6 bases and J gave up 6 bases; unmatched junction bases: 7. The DNA of the CDR3 is TGTGCCAGCAGCCGACAGGGAGTGGATGGCTACACCTTC. Its protein is CASSRQGVDGYTF.

Of note for this clone: Other nucleotide sequences in the sample specify the same CDR3. The rearrangement links TRBV6-5 to TRBJ2-5, with 15 bases aligning to TRBD2. The CDR3 sequence is 16 residues long. V was clipped by 2 bases and J by 2 bases; unmatched bases: 0. Germline CDR1 MNHEY, CDR2 SVGAGI. CDR3 bases: TGTGCCAGCAGTTACGGACTAGCGGGGGGGCAAGAGACCCAGTACTTC. Protein: CASSYGLAGGQETQYF.

This clone was found once. J is TRBJ1-1 and V is TRBV6-2 or TRBV6-3, with 9 positions matching TRBD1. Trimming at V came to 2 bases and at J to 2 bases, leaving 9 bases not matched to a gene. Germline CDR1 MNHEY, CDR2 SVGEGT. This CDR3 region has 17 residues. CDR3 nucleotides: TGTGCCAGCAGTTACGTCTTACAGGGGGCCCCAAACACTGAAGCTTTCTTT. It is translated as CASSYVLQGAPNTEAFF.

This sequence joins TRBV5-1 and TRBJ1-1; 7 bases are a match to TRBD1. This CDR3 is built from 15 residues. Unmatched junction bases numbered 6, after V lost 4 bases and J lost 0 bases. The germline gives CDR1 SGHRS, CDR2 YFSETQ. This chain's CDR3 is CASSPRDSMNTEAFF. In nucleotides, the CDR3 is TGCGCCAGCAGCCCCCGGGACAGCATGAACACTGAAGCTTTCTTT.

The V call is TRBV14, the J call TRBJ1-2; D is ambiguous. The germline V gene encodes CDR1 SGHDN and CDR2 FVKESK. The CDR3 spans 15 residues. V dropped 0 bases and J dropped 0 bases, with 8 bases sitting between them. The CDR3, as DNA: TGTGCCAGCAGCCAAGATGGCGGAGCTAACTATGGCTACACCTTC. It encodes CASSQDGGANYGYTF.

This chain uses TRBV20-1 with TRBJ1-2; D gene ambiguous. This CDR3 has 10 amino acids. From germline, CDR1 is DFQATT and CDR2 SNEGSKA (reference sequence). V shed 8 bases and J shed 6 bases, with 10 bases lying between them. CDR3 loop: CSPGTDGYTF. Here the CDR3 DNA reads TGCAGTCCTGGTACGGATGGCTACACCTTC.

The rearrangement links TRBV9 to TRBJ2-2, with D hard to call. The CDR3 has 15 amino acids. Germline CDR1 and CDR2: SGDLS and YYNGEE. The V and J ends lost 4 bases and 2 bases respectively, with 12 bases between them. CDR3 nucleotides: TGTGCCAGCAGCTTTTATCGTAGAAACACCGGGGAGCTGTTTTTT. This sequence encodes CASSFYRRNTGELFF. The full variable domain, rest sourced from reference TRBV9 and TRBJ2-2, is DSGVTQTPKHLITATGQRVTLRCSPRSGDLSVYWYQQSLDQGLQFLIQYYNGEERAKGNILERFSAQQFPDLHSELNLSSLELGDSALYFCASSFYRRNTGELFFGEGSRLTVL.

The CDR3 loop is CASSQDRVSGRYGYTF. The CDR3 DNA sequence: TGTGCCAGCAGCCAAGATCGCGTCAGCGGGAGGTATGGCTACACCTTC. V and J are TRBV3-1 (or the pseudogene TRBV3-2) and TRBJ1-2; unclear D gene. The CDR3 covers 16 residues. Looked up from germline, CDR1 is LGHDT and CDR2 is YNNKEL (reference sequence). Trimming pared 0 bases from V and 5 bases from J, leaving 16 bases between.

A single count supports this clone. The rearrangement uses TRBV9 and TRBJ2-5, with a possible D match to TRBD1 (5 bases). V was trimmed by 6 bases and J by 4 bases, leaving 19 bases between them. The CDR3 spans 15 residues. Germline V gene lookup returns CDR1 SGDLS and CDR2 YYNGEE. The CDR3 reads CASNPLGGRGETQYF. The CDR3 bases are TGTGCCAGCAACCCCCTAGGCGGAAGGGGAGAGACCCAGTACTTC.

This clone has a single count. The chain links TRBV7-2 to TRBJ2-2; unclear D gene. The germline V gene encodes CDR1 SGHTA and CDR2 FQGNSA. V was pared by 3 bases and J by 6 bases, with 11 bases between. The CDR3 is 14 amino acids. The CDR3 bases are TGTGCCAGCAGCTTGGCGGTAGCCCCCGGGGAGCTGTTTTTT. Protein: CASSLAVAPGELFF.

Regarding this clone: Compared with germline, one end of the junction differs, possibly owing to a read error. The chain links TRBV29-1 to TRBJ2-1; 7 bases map to TRBD2. The CDR3 has 14 amino acids. Germline V lookup: CDR1 SQVTM, CDR2 ANQGSEA. CDR3 DNA: TGCAGCGTTGAAGGGCTAGCGGTCTACAGTGAGCAGTTCTTC. It yields the protein CSVEGLAVYSEQFF.

The chain carries TRBV5-6 and TRBJ2-2, with D tentatively TRBD1 (5 bases). The ends were cut back, 2 bases at V and 0 bases at J, with 8 bases in the middle. The CDR3 is made up of 15 amino acids. Per germline, CDR1 SGHDT and CDR2 YYEEEE. The CDR3: CASSLQTANTGELFF. In DNA, the CDR3 is TGTGCCAGCAGCTTACAGACAGCGAACACCGGGGAGCTGTTTTTT.

The chain has TRBV5-1 and TRBJ2-5; possible D gene TRBD2, 6 bases. The CDR3 spans 15 residues. V shed 6 bases and J shed 4 bases, with 19 bases lying between them. The germline gives CDR1 SGHRS, CDR2 YFSETQ. The DNA for the CDR3 is TGCGCCAGCATCGATGTTCCGGGGGTAGGAGAGACCCAGTACTTC. It is translated as CASIDVPGVGETQYF.

The genes are TRBV7-6 and TRBJ1-2; TRBD1 might be the D (6 bases). Trimming shortened V by 5 bases and J by 8 bases, and 21 bases separated the two germline ends. The length of the CDR3 is 15 residues. Germline V CDR1 and CDR2: SGHVS, FNYEAQ. This CDR3 reads CASSHDRQARRGYTF. The CDR3 DNA reads TGTGCCAGCAGCCATGATCGACAGGCTCGTAGGGGCTACACCTTC.